A selection of T cell receptor beta chains follows, all from one sample in a study of CD8+CD57+ T cells in acquired aplastic anemia. TCRdb processed the reads anew with MiXCR; each CDR3 protein has one entry. This repertoire shows hundreds of thousands of distinct CDR3 sequences, about 70% found once; its top ten account for 3.5% to 4.5%. The sample taken for sequencing was sorted CD4+, CD8+, or CD8+CD57+ T cells (not recorded which) from PBMCs. The source of these receptors is a human donor in good health, serving as a control. Each CDR3 is given with its conserved first and last residue. Fields, in order: V gene, J gene, D gene, clone size, CDR3 protein, CDR3 DNA. A D gene is named only where the DNA matches it firmly. Where a row states a size, it is once, few, many or the class of an expanded clone; other rows omit it.

V gene: TRBV5-4
J gene: TRBJ2-5
D gene: -
clone size: many
CDR3 protein: CASSPLADKDGTQYF
CDR3 DNA: TGTGCCAGCAGCCCCCTGGCGGATAAAGACGGGACCCAGTACTTC

V gene: TRBV29-1
J gene: TRBJ1-1
D gene: -
clone size: few
CDR3 protein: CSVTLLEAFF
CDR3 DNA: TGCAGCGTCACATTACTTGAAGCTTTCTTT

V gene: TRBV20-1
J gene: TRBJ1-1
D gene: TRBD1
clone size: many
CDR3 protein: CSARGGTANTEAFF
CDR3 DNA: TGCAGTGCTAGAGGCGGGACAGCGAACACTGAAGCTTTCTTT

V gene: TRBV5-1
J gene: TRBJ1-4
D gene: -
clone size: -
CDR3 protein: CASSLGAGPKFF
CDR3 DNA: TGCGCCAGCAGCTTGGGTGCAGGACCTAAGTTTTTT

V gene: TRBV15
J gene: TRBJ1-6
D gene: -
clone size: few
CDR3 protein: CATSRGTAAYNSPLHF
CDR3 DNA: TGTGCCACCAGCAGAGGGACAGCAGCGTATAATTCACCCCTCCACTTT

V gene: TRBV10-1
J gene: TRBJ1-1
D gene: -
clone size: -
CDR3 protein: CASSERAYGRLPYTEAFF
CDR3 DNA: TGCGCCAGCAGTGAAAGGGCATACGGAAGGCTCCCTTACACTGAAGCTTTCTTT

V gene: TRBV29-1
J gene: TRBJ2-7
D gene: -
clone size: -
CDR3 protein: CSVAGVDEQYF
CDR3 DNA: TGCAGCGTGGCAGGGGTGGACGAGCAGTACTTC

V gene: TRBV9
J gene: TRBJ1-3
D gene: -
clone size: once
CDR3 protein: CASSVGRGARRNAIYF
CDR3 DNA: TGTGCCAGCAGCGTAGGCCGGGGGGCTCGCAGAAACGCCATATATTTT

V gene: TRBV20-1
J gene: TRBJ1-1
D gene: -
clone size: -
CDR3 protein: CSAREGVRSEAFF
CDR3 DNA: TGCAGTGCTAGGGAGGGAGTGAGGAGCGAAGCTTTCTTT

V gene: TRBV4-1
J gene: TRBJ1-1
D gene: TRBD1
clone size: few
CDR3 protein: CAGSQDPGQGNTEAFF
CDR3 DNA: TGCGCCGGCAGCCAAGACCCGGGACAGGGGAACACTGAAGCTTTCTTT

V gene: TRBV7-2
J gene: TRBJ2-3
D gene: -
clone size: once
CDR3 protein: CASSLVAGTSNQYF
CDR3 DNA: TGTGCCAGCAGCTTAGTGGCAGGGACCAGCAATCAGTATTTT

V gene: TRBV7-7
J gene: TRBJ1-2
D gene: -
clone size: once
CDR3 protein: CASSFDSRSGNTF
CDR3 DNA: TGTGCCAGCAGCTTCGACTCGCGCTCTGGCAACACGTTT

V gene: TRBV20-1
J gene: TRBJ2-1
D gene: -
clone size: -
CDR3 protein: CSPSAADTNEQFF
CDR3 DNA: TGCAGTCCTAGTGCCGCAGATACCAATGAGCAGTTCTTC

V gene: TRBV10-3
J gene: TRBJ2-2
D gene: TRBD1
clone size: many
CDR3 protein: CAITGGFTGELFF
CDR3 DNA: TGTGCCATTACAGGGGGCTTCACCGGGGAGCTGTTTTTT

V gene: TRBV3-2
J gene: TRBJ1-2
D gene: -
clone size: -
CDR3 protein: CASRQGWYGYTF
CDR3 DNA: TGTGCCAGCAGACAGGGTTGGTATGGCTACACCTTC

V gene: TRBV24-1
J gene: TRBJ2-3
D gene: -
clone size: -
CDR3 protein: CATSADVPDTQYF
CDR3 DNA: TGTGCCACCAGTGCCGACGTCCCAGATACGCAGTATTTT

V gene: TRBV7-6
J gene: TRBJ2-7
D gene: -
clone size: -
CDR3 protein: CASSQGGEQYF
CDR3 DNA: TGTGCCAGCAGTCAGGGAGGCGAGCAGTACTTC

V gene: TRBV7-3
J gene: TRBJ2-2
D gene: -
clone size: many
CDR3 protein: CASSAAGGTGELFF
CDR3 DNA: TGTGCCAGCAGCGCCGCTGGTGGCACCGGGGAGCTGTTTTTT

V gene: TRBV7-2
J gene: TRBJ2-1
D gene: -
clone size: -
CDR3 protein: CASSLEGFTNEKLF
CDR3 DNA: TGTGCCAGCAGCCTTGAGGGATTCACTAATGAAAAACTGTTC

V gene: TRBV19
J gene: TRBJ1-1
D gene: -
clone size: many
CDR3 protein: CASSITRTNTEAFF
CDR3 DNA: TGTGCCAGTAGTATTACCCGGACGAACACTGAAGCTTTCTTT

V gene: TRBV6-6
J gene: TRBJ2-5
D gene: -
clone size: many
CDR3 protein: CASRGHFQETQYF
CDR3 DNA: TGTGCCAGCAGGGGACATTTCCAAGAGACCCAGTACTTC